This is a list of T cell receptor beta chains from one sample in a study of cytomegalovirus exposure and HLA in healthy donors. Sequenced by immunoSEQ multiplex PCR; TCRdb stores in-frame clones only, minus some. The data contain some 130,000 clones, 76% of them singletons. The sample comprised PBMCs. These TCRs come from a female donor in good health and CMV-seropositive. The CDR3 runs from the conserved cysteine through the conserved F or W. Each record gives: CDR3 protein, CDR3 DNA, clone size, D gene, J gene, V gene, CDR3 length. D genes are given only for firm matches. Size is stated for part of the rows, as once, few or many counts, or as a class when the clone is expanded.

CDR3: CAISGDRANQPQHF
DNA: TGTGCCATCAGTGGGGACAGAGCAAATCAGCCCCAGCATTTT
size: .
D: TRBD1
J: TRBJ1-5
V: TRBV10-3
length: 14

CDR3: CASRMPGQGVLEQYF
DNA: TGTGCCAGCAGGATGCCGGGACAGGGTGTCCTCGAGCAGTACTTC
size: few
D: TRBD1
J: TRBJ2-7
V: TRBV6-1
length: 15

CDR3: CASSDLMTDQETQYF
DNA: TGTGCCAGCAGTGATTTAATGACAGACCAAGAGACCCAGTACTTC
size: few
D: .
J: TRBJ2-5
V: TRBV6-1
length: 15

CDR3: CASSQQVNTEAFF
DNA: TGTGCCAGCAGCCAACAGGTGAACACTGAAGCTTTCTTT
size: once
D: .
J: TRBJ1-1
V: TRBV14
length: 13

CDR3: CASSLGLAGGIYEQYF
DNA: TGCGCCAGCAGCTTGGGACTAGCGGGGGGAATCTACGAGCAGTACTTC
size: few
D: TRBD2
J: TRBJ2-7
V: TRBV5-1
length: 16

CDR3: CASSPGTGGGQPQHF
DNA: TGTGCCAGCTCACCGGGGACAGGGGGAGGTCAGCCCCAGCATTTT
size: .
D: TRBD1
J: TRBJ1-5
V: TRBV18
length: 15

CDR3: CASRAARNQPQHF
DNA: TGTGCCAGCAGGGCCGCTAGGAATCAGCCCCAGCATTTT
size: .
D: .
J: TRBJ1-5
V: TRBV28
length: 13

CDR3: CASSPTSGGWDTEAFF
DNA: TGTGCCAGCAGTCCAACGTCAGGGGGATGGGACACTGAAGCTTTCTTT
size: .
D: TRBD1
J: TRBJ1-1
V: TRBV2
length: 16

CDR3: CASSSEGLAGTYEQYF
DNA: TGTGCCAGCAGTTCCGAGGGACTAGCGGGGACCTACGAGCAGTACTTC
size: .
D: TRBD2
J: TRBJ2-7
V: TRBV6-5
length: 16

CDR3: CASSEPGVYRAGGQETQYF
DNA: TGTGCCAGCAGTGAGCCAGGCGTTTATCGAGCGGGAGGGCAAGAGACCCAGTACTTC
size: once
D: TRBD2
J: TRBJ2-5
V: TRBV6-1
length: 19

CDR3: CASSPGRGLSGANVLTF
DNA: TGTGCCAGTAGCCCCGGCAGGGGGCTCTCTGGGGCCAACGTCCTGACTTTC
size: .
D: TRBD1
J: TRBJ2-6
V: TRBV19
length: 17

CDR3: CASSSTGVNQPQHF
DNA: TGTGCCAGCAGCTCGACAGGGGTCAATCAGCCCCAGCATTTT
size: .
D: TRBD1
J: TRBJ1-5
V: TRBV5-6
length: 14

CDR3: CASSGDRVAETQYF
DNA: TGTGCCAGCAGTGGAGACAGGGTAGCAGAGACCCAGTACTTC
size: .
D: TRBD1
J: TRBJ2-5
V: TRBV2
length: 14

CDR3: CASSYGRGSGANVLTF
DNA: TGTGCCAGCAGTTACGGTAGGGGCTCTGGGGCCAACGTCCTGACTTTC
size: .
D: .
J: TRBJ2-6
V: TRBV6-6
length: 16

CDR3: CASSLDFRTGAGNQPQHF
DNA: TGTGCCAGCAGCTTAGATTTTAGGACAGGGGCTGGCAATCAGCCCCAGCATTTT
size: .
D: TRBD1
J: TRBJ1-5
V: TRBV7-8
length: 18

CDR3: CASSQDHLSSAGWYGYTF
DNA: TGTGCCAGCAGCCAAGATCATTTGAGTTCTGCAGGGTGGTACGGCTACACCTTC
size: .
D: .
J: TRBJ1-2
V: TRBV14
length: 18

CDR3: CASSFRDRDADTQYF
DNA: TGTGCCAGCAGTTTTCGGGACAGGGACGCAGATACGCAGTATTTT
size: .
D: TRBD1
J: TRBJ2-3
V: TRBV28
length: 15

CDR3: CASSLAPAVETQYF
DNA: TGCGCCAGCAGCTTGGCCCCAGCGGTGGAGACCCAGTACTTC
size: .
D: .
J: TRBJ2-5
V: TRBV5-1
length: 14

CDR3: CASSWRQGHEQYF
DNA: TGTGCCAGCAGCTGGAGACAGGGCCACGAGCAGTACTTC
size: .
D: TRBD1
J: TRBJ2-7
V: TRBV13
length: 13

CDR3: CASSYESGNTEAFF
DNA: TGTGCCAGCAGTTACGAGTCAGGGAACACTGAAGCTTTCTTT
size: .
D: .
J: TRBJ1-1
V: TRBV6-5
length: 14

CDR3: CASSEGRLSGETQYF
DNA: TGTGCCAGCAGTGAGGGACGGCTAAGCGGGGAGACCCAGTACTTC
size: .
D: .
J: TRBJ2-5
V: TRBV25-1
length: 15

CDR3: CASNEGGGGSEQYF
DNA: TGTGCCAGCAACGAGGGGGGGGGCGGAAGCGAGCAGTACTTC
size: .
D: .
J: TRBJ2-7
V: TRBV6-5
length: 14

CDR3: CASTKETNANYGYTF
DNA: TGTGCCAGCACGAAGGAAACTAACGCTAACTATGGCTACACCTTC
size: .
D: .
J: TRBJ1-2
V: TRBV6-5
length: 15

CDR3: CASSLGYSGGASDTQYF
DNA: TGTGCCAGCAGCTTGGGTTATAGCGGGGGGGCCTCAGATACGCAGTATTTT
size: once
D: TRBD2
J: TRBJ2-3
V: TRBV7-2
length: 17

CDR3: CASSLFWGDNTGELFF
DNA: TGTGCCAGCAGCTTGTTTTGGGGAGACAACACCGGGGAGCTGTTTTTT
size: .
D: .
J: TRBJ2-2
V: TRBV5-4
length: 16

CDR3: CASSRITGGNYGYTF
DNA: TGTGCCAGCAGCCGGATCACAGGGGGTAACTATGGCTACACCTTC
size: .
D: TRBD1
J: TRBJ1-2
V: TRBV5-4
length: 15

CDR3: CASSSVGTGLYGYTF
DNA: TGTGCCAGCAGTTCGGTAGGGACAGGGCTTTATGGCTACACCTTC
size: .
D: TRBD1
J: TRBJ1-2
V: TRBV28
length: 15

CDR3: CASSSRSYGYTF
DNA: TGTGCCAGCAGCTCCAGATCCTATGGCTACACCTTC
size: few
D: .
J: TRBJ1-2
V: TRBV11-2
length: 12

CDR3: CASGLVRSEPSEQYF
DNA: TGTGCTAGTGGTTTGGTACGGTCGGAGCCCTCCGAGCAGTACTTC
size: .
D: .
J: TRBJ2-7
V: TRBV12-5
length: 15

CDR3: CASNPLSGLNTGELFF
DNA: TGTGCCAGCAACCCGTTGTCAGGTCTTAACACCGGGGAGCTGTTTTTT
size: .
D: .
J: TRBJ2-2
V: TRBV7-6
length: 16

CDR3: CASSESAGGDTEAFF
DNA: TGCGCCAGCAGTGAGTCGGCAGGAGGGGACACTGAAGCTTTCTTT
size: .
D: .
J: TRBJ1-1
V: TRBV10-1
length: 15

CDR3: CATSRDWQGPNTEAFF
DNA: TGTGCCACCAGCAGAGATTGGCAGGGGCCGAACACTGAAGCTTTCTTT
size: .
D: .
J: TRBJ1-1
V: TRBV15
length: 16